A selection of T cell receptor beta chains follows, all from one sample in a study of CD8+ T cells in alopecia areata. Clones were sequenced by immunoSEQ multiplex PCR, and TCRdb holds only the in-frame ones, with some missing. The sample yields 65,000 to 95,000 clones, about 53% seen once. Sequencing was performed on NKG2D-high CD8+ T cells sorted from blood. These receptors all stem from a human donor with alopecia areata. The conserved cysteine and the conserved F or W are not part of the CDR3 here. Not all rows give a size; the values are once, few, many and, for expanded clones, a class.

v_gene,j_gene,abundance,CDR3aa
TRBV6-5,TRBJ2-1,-,ASSYPGNEQF
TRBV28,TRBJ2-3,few,ASSSGTGGADTQY
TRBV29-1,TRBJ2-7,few,SADKGAYEQY
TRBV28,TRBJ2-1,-,ASSTAGGYNEQF
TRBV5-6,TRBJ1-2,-,ASSFQGANYGYT
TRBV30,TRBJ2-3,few,AWRSTSTDTQY
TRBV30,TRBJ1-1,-,AWSVGRTVEAF
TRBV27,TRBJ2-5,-,ASTRPRSETQY
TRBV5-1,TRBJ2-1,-,ASKGGDEQF
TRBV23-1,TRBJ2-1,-,ASSQSRRTGGNEQF
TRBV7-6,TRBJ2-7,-,ASSLEGKQY
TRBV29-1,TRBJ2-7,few,SVTLPDRGYEQY
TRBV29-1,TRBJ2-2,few,SVEDLGAGELF
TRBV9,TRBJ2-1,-,ASSVEGTGGYNEQF
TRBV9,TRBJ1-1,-,ASSVDGEDTEAF
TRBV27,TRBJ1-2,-,ASSLTNRGPYGYT
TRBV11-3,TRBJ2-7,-,ASSFSDEQY
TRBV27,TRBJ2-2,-,ASSSFTGELF
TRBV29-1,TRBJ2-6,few,SVESTPKQPLSGANVLT
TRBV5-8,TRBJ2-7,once,ASGDITYEQY
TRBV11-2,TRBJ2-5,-,ASSSSGSKTQY
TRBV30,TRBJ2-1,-,ALGQGSYNEQF
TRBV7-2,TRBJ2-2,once,ASSSNTGELF
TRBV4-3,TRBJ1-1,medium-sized,ASSPGQNTEAF
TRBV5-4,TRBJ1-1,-,ASSTPMNTEAF
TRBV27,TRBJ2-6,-,ASSFRGANVLT
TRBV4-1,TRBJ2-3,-,ASTPGLGTDTQY
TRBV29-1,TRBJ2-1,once,SARQHEQF
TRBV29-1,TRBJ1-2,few,SVDQGEHYGYT
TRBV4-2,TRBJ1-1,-,ASSRTGSTEAF
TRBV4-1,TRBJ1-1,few,ASSQVGGLTEAF